This TCR beta chain was observed in a study of cytomegalovirus exposure and HLA in healthy donors. Whole-study results and caveats: Sequencing depth roughly uniform across donors was assumed in presence/absence analyses. Available immune exposure information was restricted to CMV serostatus only.

Use of 60 Vbeta and 13 Jbeta primers characterized the PCR. Data came from immunoSEQ multiplex PCR; TCRdb stores just in-frame clones and leaves some out. The profile shows more than 150,000 clones, about 82% of them singletons. V lost 8 bases to trimming and J lost 4 bases, with 20 bases between them. CDR3 length equals 15 residues. Germline lookup yields CDR1 SNHLY and CDR2 FYNNEI. Details on this clone: No antigen is known for it.

What was sequenced was PBMCs. The TCR comes from a woman younger than 45 in good health and CMV-seronegative. The chain couples TRBV2 to TRBJ1-2, with D hard to call. The CDR3 DNA reads as TGTGCCAGCCGAGGAACCTCAGCTGAGAGCTATGGCTACACCTTC. Residues: CASRGTSAESYGYTF.